The 17 T cell receptor beta chains below were found in one sample sequenced in a study of a mutant IDH1 vaccine in newly diagnosed glioma. These TCRs' antigens remain unknown. Sequencing was performed with immunoSEQ multiplex PCR; in TCRdb, only in-frame clones are kept and a portion is missing. The table shows around 40,000 clones, with approximately 85% occurring only once. Time point meaning: week 5, during vaccination. Doses consisted of 300 ug of mutant IDH1 20-mer peptide each, paired with topical imiquimod. The sample consisted of PBMCs, taken from a glioma patient whose treatment included an IDH1 peptide vaccine. The source is a man aged 35-49 years with glioma.

The chain links TRBV27 to TRBJ2-1; D ambiguous. This CDR3 contains 12 residues. V was cut by 6 bases and J by 5 bases, with 8 bases left in between. Germline-derived CDR1 and CDR2 are MNHEY and SMNVEV (reference sequence). CDR3 amino acids: CASRSPDNEQFF. Here the CDR3 DNA reads TGTGCCAGCAGGTCACCTGACAATGAGCAGTTCTTC.

The J gene is TRBJ1-1, the V gene TRBV28, with no clear D. Trimming shortened V by 5 bases and J by 2 bases, and 6 bases separated the two germline ends. In germline, CDR1 is MDHEN, CDR2 SYDVKM. The CDR3 totals 12 residues. The CDR3: CASSRLNTEAFF. Written as DNA, the CDR3 is TGTGCCAGCAGTCGACTAAACACTGAAGCTTTCTTT.

This clone was recorded a few times. The V gene is TRBV5-5, the J gene TRBJ1-5; D may be TRBD1 (6 bases). The CDR3 is 15 amino acids. Per the germline V gene, CDR1 is SGHKS and CDR2 is YYEKEE (reference sequence). The ends were cut back, 4 bases at V and 4 bases at J, with 15 bases in the middle. This chain's CDR3 is CASSIGQTDNQPQHF. The CDR3 DNA is TGTGCCAGCAGCATCGGACAGACGGATAATCAGCCCCAGCATTTT.

The chain employs TRBV7-9 and TRBJ1-2; no clear D gene. Per germline, CDR1 SEHNR and CDR2 FQNEAQ (reference sequence). The CDR3 consists of 11 residues. V was shortened by 1 base and J by 7 bases, with 4 bases between the two germline ends. The CDR3 region is CASSLGFGYTF. CDR3 DNA: TGTGCCAGCAGCTTAGGGTTTGGCTACACCTTC.

The genes are TRBV2 and TRBJ2-2; D is perhaps TRBD2 (6 bases). Per the germline V gene, CDR1 is SNHLY and CDR2 is FYNNEI. The CDR3 is 14 residues long. The V gene lost 7 bases and the J gene lost 6 bases, with 15 bases spanning the gap. The CDR3 is CASKERALSGELFF. CDR3 in DNA: TGTGCCAGCAAGGAGCGGGCCCTCTCCGGGGAGCTGTTTTTT.

The chain uses TRBV28 and TRBJ1-2; D is ambiguous. There are 14 residues in the CDR3. CDR1 and CDR2 from the germline V gene are MDHEN and SYDVKM. Trimming took off 2 bases at V and 2 bases at J, with 9 bases between the two ends. The chain's CDR3 is CASSLGSGNYGYTF. Written as DNA, the CDR3 is TGTGCCAGCAGTTTAGGCAGCGGCAACTATGGCTACACCTTC.

The gene calls are TRBV5-1 and TRBJ1-4; D uncertain. V shed 4 bases and J shed 6 bases, with 13 bases lying between them. Looked up from germline, CDR1 is SGHRS and CDR2 is YFSETQ. The CDR3 runs to 14 residues. The CDR3 sequence: CASSRSQVDEKLFF. DNA of the CDR3: TGCGCCAGCAGCCGGAGCCAGGTTGATGAAAAACTGTTTTTT.

This clone was counted a few times. The J gene is TRBJ1-1, the V gene TRBV5-4; D is undetermined. This CDR3 is built from 14 residues. V was pared by 4 bases and J by 5 bases, with 15 bases between. Germline-derived CDR1 and CDR2 are SGHNT and YYREEE (reference sequence). The chain's CDR3 is CASSAPWVETEAFF. The CDR3, as DNA: TGTGCCAGCAGCGCTCCCTGGGTAGAGACTGAAGCTTTCTTT.

The chain joins TRBV6-1 to TRBJ1-3; a possible D gene is TRBD1 (6 bases). From germline, CDR1 is MNHNS and CDR2 SASEGT. Between the trimmed V and J ends, which lost 3 bases and 6 bases, there was a span of 21 bases. The CDR3 has 17 residues. In DNA, the CDR3 is TGTGCCAGCAGTGAGGGGACAACGACTTGGACTCAAAACACCATATATTTT. As protein: CASSEGTTTWTQNTIYF.

V and J are TRBV10-1 and TRBJ1-1, with D possibly matching TRBD1 (6 bases). This CDR3 has 11 residues. Trimming took off 5 bases at V and 11 bases at J, with 12 bases between the two ends. Germline V gene data show CDR1 as WNHNN and CDR2 as SYGVQD (reference sequence). Here the CDR3 reads CASSSSGAAFF. CDR3 nucleotides: TGCGCCAGCAGTTCTTCAGGGGCCGCTTTCTTT.

The V and J genes are TRBV7-2 and TRBJ1-1, with 8 bases matching TRBD1. The CDR3 contains 15 residues. Germline assignment: CDR1 SGHTA and CDR2 FQGNSA. The junction had 8 bases not matched to a gene; V was cut back by 4 bases and J by 4 bases. The CDR3 region is CASSSQGAGGTEAFF. The CDR3 DNA sequence: TGTGCCAGCAGCTCTCAGGGGGCAGGGGGCACTGAAGCTTTCTTT.

V and J are TRBV4-1 and TRBJ1-1; D not certain. CDR3 length: 13 residues. CDR1 is MGHRA, CDR2 YSYEKL, per germline. V lost 0 bases and J lost 5, with 7 bases in between. CDR3 in amino acids: CASSQEILTEAFF. CDR3 sequence (DNA): TGCGCCAGCAGCCAAGAAATATTGACTGAAGCTTTCTTT.

This chain links TRBV9 with TRBJ1-1, with TRBD1 as a possible D gene (6 bases). The CDR3 spans 15 residues. CDR1 and CDR2 from the germline V gene are SGDLS and YYNGEE. Trimming removed 4 bases from V and 2 bases from J, with 15 bases in between. CDR3 in DNA: TGTGCCAGCAGCCCTTGGGGGCAGGAAAACACTGAAGCTTTCTTT. It specifies CASSPWGQENTEAFF.

The genes are TRBV2 and TRBJ1-5; 8 bases map to TRBD1. J was trimmed by 7 bases and V by 7 bases; bases with no gene match: 6. The V gene's germline CDR1 is SNHLY and CDR2 FYNNEI. This CDR3 contains 13 residues. DNA of the CDR3: TGTGCCAGCAACGGACAGGGAGGCCAGCCCCAGCATTTT. Translated: CASNGQGGQPQHF. Together with reference TRBV2 and TRBJ1-5, the CDR3 gives the full variable domain: EPEVTQTPSHQVTQMGQEVILRCVPISNHLYFYWYRQILGQKVEFLVSFYNNEISEKSEIFDDQFSVERPDGSNFTLKIRSTKLEDSAMYFCASNGQGGQPQHFGDGTRLSIL.

This chain uses TRBV19 with TRBJ2-6, with a tentative D call TRBD2 (6 bases). The CDR3 consists of 15 residues. V was clipped by 4 bases and J by 4 bases, with 11 bases between them. Germline loops: CDR1 LNHDA, CDR2 SQIVND (reference sequence). The DNA for the CDR3 is TGTGCCAGTAGTACCGCGGGGTTCGGGGCCAACGTCCTGACTTTC. Its protein product is CASSTAGFGANVLTF.

This sequence joins TRBV18 and TRBJ2-7; no firm D call. Between the trimmed V and J ends, which lost 4 bases and 3 bases, there was a span of 13 bases. This CDR3 spans 14 amino acids. CDR1 is KGHSH and CDR2 is LQKENI in the germline V gene. The DNA for the CDR3 is TGTGCCAGCTCACGTGGTCCCGAGGTCTACGAGCAGTACTTC. Translating it yields CASSRGPEVYEQYF. The whole variable domain, filled in from reference TRBV18 and TRBJ2-7, reads NAGVMQNPRHLVRRRGQEARLRCSPMKGHSHVYWYRQLPEEGLKFMVYLQKENIIDESGMPKERFSAEFPKEGPSILRIQQVVRGDSAAYFCASSRGPEVYEQYFGPGTRLTVT.

This clone is a singleton in its sample. The V call is TRBV5-8, the J call TRBJ1-5; TRBD1 matches at 7 bases. The CDR3 sequence is 17 residues long. Germline V gene sequence: CDR1 SGHTS, CDR2 YDEGEE. V trimming: 3 bases; J trimming: 6 bases; junction bases outside the gene matches: 15. The DNA of the CDR3 is TGTGCCAGCAGCTCCGGGAAGACAGGGATATGGCTTCAGCCCCAGCATTTT. The encoded protein is CASSSGKTGIWLQPQHF. The full variable domain, rest sourced from reference TRBV5-8 and TRBJ1-5, is EAGVTQSPTHLIKTRGQQATLRCSPISGHTSVYWYQQALGLGLQFLLWYDEGEERNRGNFPPRFSGRQFPNYSSELNVNALELEDSALYLCASSSGKTGIWLQPQHFGDGTRLSIL.